At least ten counts were recorded for the clone carrying this TCR beta chain. From the reads, TCRdb called clonotypes with MiXCR, one entry per CDR3 protein. The sample lists around 240,000 distinct CDR3 sequences; approximately 22% were seen once. The data are from a study of T cell repertoires in cytomegalovirus infection. The CDR3 has 15 residues. Trimming removed 1 base from V and 4 bases from J; junction bases left unmatched: 3. Per the germline V gene, CDR1 is MGHRA and CDR2 is YSYEKL. The sample comprised CD8+ T cells from PBMCs. The TCR sequence derives from a human donor in good health (CMV status not recorded). Some clones in this sample may be carry-over from other donors' samples. This chain connects TRBV4-1 to TRBJ2-3; TRBD1 agrees at 9 bases. The CDR3 DNA reads TGCGCCAGCAGCCAAGCCGACAGGGGGGCAGATACGCAGTATTTT. It encodes CASSQADRGADTQYF.